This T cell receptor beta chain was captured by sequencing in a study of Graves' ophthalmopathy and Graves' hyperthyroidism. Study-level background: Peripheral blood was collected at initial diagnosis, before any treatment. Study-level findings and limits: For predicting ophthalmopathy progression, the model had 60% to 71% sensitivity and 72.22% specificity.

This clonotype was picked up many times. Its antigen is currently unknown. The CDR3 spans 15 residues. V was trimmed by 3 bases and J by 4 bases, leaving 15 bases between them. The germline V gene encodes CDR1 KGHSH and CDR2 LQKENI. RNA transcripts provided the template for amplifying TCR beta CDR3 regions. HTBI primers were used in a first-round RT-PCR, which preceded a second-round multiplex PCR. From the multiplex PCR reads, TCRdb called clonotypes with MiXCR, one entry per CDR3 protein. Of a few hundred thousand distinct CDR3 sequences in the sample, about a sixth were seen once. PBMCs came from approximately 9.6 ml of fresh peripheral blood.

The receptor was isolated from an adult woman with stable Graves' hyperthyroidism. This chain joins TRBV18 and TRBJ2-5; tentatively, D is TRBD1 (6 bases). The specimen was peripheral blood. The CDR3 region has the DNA TGTGCCAGCTCACCTTTACAGGGTCCCCCAGAGACCCAGTACTTC. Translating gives CASSPLQGPPETQYF.